The rows below give T cell receptor beta chains drawn from one sample of a study of blood T cell repertoires in COVID-19. The repertoire was sequenced with immunoSEQ multiplex PCR; TCRdb's copy has only in-frame clones and lacks some. Of under 400,000 clones listed, about nine tenths are singletons. The specimen was peripheral blood. Receptor source: an older woman with COVID-19, enrolled during active disease. CDR3s leave out the opening cysteine and the closing phenylalanine or tryptophan.

j_call v_call cdr3_aa
TRBJ1-5 TRBV5-1 ASSLDEGGNQPQH
TRBJ2-7 TRBV20-1 SARQGNEQY
TRBJ2-3 TRBV6-5 ASSFGGTQY
TRBJ2-5 TRBV28 ASRDSGPYQETQY
TRBJ1-1 TRBV2 ASGGAGGTEAF
TRBJ1-4 TRBV7-9 ASTLQGPNEKLF
TRBJ2-1 TRBV29-1 SVEMAERGGRNEQF
TRBJ2-7 TRBV18 ASSPHRDSSYEQY
TRBJ1-5 TRBV18 ASSPDRNQPQH
TRBJ2-1 TRBV19 ASSVIAGVYNEQF
TRBJ2-3 TRBV11-2 ASSLGVTETDTQY
TRBJ1-5 TRBV15 ATRRSVDSNQPQH
TRBJ1-3 TRBV7-9 ASSAAGAGNTIY
TRBJ2-7 TRBV11-2 ASSLVPTGSSYEQY
TRBJ2-7 TRBV18 ASSAGQGIYEQY
TRBJ1-6 TRBV4-2 ASSQRASPLH